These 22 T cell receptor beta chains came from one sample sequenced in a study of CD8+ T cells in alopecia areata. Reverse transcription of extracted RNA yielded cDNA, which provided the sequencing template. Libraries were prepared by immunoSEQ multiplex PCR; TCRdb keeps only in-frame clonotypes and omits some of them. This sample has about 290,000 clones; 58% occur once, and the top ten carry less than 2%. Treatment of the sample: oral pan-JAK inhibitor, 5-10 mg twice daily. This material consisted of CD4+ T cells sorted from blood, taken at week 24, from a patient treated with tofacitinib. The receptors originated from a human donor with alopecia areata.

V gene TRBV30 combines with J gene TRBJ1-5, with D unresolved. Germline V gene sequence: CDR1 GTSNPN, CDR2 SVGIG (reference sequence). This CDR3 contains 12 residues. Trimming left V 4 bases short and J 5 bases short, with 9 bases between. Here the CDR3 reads CAWNRGDQPQHF. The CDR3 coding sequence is TGTGCCTGGAATCGAGGAGATCAGCCCCAGCATTTT.

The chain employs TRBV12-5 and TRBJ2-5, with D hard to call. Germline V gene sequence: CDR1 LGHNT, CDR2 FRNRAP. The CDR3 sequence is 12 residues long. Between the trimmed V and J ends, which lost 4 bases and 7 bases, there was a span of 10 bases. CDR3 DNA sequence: TGTGCTAGTGGTTCCTCTTCATGGACCCAGTACTTC. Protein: CASGSSSWTQYF.

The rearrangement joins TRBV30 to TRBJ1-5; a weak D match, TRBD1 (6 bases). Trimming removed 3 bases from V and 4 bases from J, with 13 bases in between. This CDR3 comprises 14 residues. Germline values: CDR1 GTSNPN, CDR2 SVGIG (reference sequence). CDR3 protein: CAWRGQGPNQPQHF. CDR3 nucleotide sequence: TGTGCCTGGAGGGGGCAGGGGCCGAATCAGCCCCAGCATTTT.

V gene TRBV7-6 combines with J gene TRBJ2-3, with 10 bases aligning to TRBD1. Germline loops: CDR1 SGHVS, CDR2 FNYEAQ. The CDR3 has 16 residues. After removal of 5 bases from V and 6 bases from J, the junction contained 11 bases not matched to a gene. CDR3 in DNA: TGTGCCAGCAGCCCCCGACAGGGGGCTAATTGGGATACGCAGTATTTT. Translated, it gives CASSPRQGANWDTQYF.

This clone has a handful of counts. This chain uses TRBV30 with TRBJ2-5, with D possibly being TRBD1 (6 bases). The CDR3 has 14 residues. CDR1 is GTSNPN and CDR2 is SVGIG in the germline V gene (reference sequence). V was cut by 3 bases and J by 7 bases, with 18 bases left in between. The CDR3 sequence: CAWRSKGVTGTQYF. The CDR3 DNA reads TGTGCCTGGAGGTCCAAGGGGGTTACGGGGACCCAGTACTTC. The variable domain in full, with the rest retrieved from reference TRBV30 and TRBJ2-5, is SQTIHQWPATLVQPVGSPLSLECTVEGTSNPNLYWYRQAAGRGLQLLFYSVGIGQISSEVPQNLSASRPQDRQFILSSKKLLLSDSGFYLCAWRSKGVTGTQYFGPGTRLLVL.

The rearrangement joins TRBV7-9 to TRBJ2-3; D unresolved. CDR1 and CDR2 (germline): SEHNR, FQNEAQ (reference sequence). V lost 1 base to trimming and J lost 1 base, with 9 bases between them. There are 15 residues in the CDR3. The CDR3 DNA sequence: TGTGCCAGCAGCTTAGGGGTAGCCGGCACAGATACGCAGTATTTT. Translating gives CASSLGVAGTDTQYF.

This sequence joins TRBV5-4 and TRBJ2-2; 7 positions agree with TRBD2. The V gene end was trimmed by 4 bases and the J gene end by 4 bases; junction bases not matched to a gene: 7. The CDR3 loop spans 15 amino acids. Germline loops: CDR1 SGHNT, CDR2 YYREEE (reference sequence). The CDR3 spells CASSLGTKSTGELFF. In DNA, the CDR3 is TGTGCCAGCAGCCTCGGGACTAAATCCACCGGGGAGCTGTTTTTT.

The CDR3 DNA is TGTGCCTGGGGATCCCGAGAATCCGAGCAGTACTTC. Translating it yields CAWGSRESEQYF. This chain uses TRBV30 with TRBJ2-7; no clear D gene. The CDR3 runs 12 residues. The germline V gene encodes CDR1 GTSNPN and CDR2 SVGIG (reference sequence). The germline V and J ends were trimmed by 5 bases and 6 bases, with 14 bases remaining between them.

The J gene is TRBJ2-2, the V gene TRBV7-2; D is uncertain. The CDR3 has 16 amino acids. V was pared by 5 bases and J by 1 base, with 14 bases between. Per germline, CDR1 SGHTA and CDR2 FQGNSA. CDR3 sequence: CASSLRTDVNTGELFF. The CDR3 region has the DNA TGTGCCAGCAGCCTTAGGACGGACGTGAACACCGGGGAGCTGTTTTTT. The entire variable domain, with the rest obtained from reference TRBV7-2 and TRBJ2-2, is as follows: GAGVSQSPSNKVTEKGKDVELRCDPISGHTALYWYRQSLGQGLEFLIYFQGNSAPDKSGLPSDRFSAERTGGSVSTLTIQRTQQEDSAVYLCASSLRTDVNTGELFFGEGSRLTVL.

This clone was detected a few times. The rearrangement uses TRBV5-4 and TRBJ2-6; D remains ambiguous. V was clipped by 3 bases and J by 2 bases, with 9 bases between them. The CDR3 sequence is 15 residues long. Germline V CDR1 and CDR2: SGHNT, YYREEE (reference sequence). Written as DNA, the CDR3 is TGTGCCAGCAGCTCGGCCCTACCTGGGGCCAACGTCCTGACTTTC. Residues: CASSSALPGANVLTF.

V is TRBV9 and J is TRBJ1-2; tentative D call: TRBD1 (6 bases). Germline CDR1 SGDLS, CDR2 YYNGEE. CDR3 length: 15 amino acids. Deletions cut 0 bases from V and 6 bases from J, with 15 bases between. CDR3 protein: CASSVAGGRLDGYTF. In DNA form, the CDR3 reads TGTGCCAGCAGCGTAGCCGGGGGGCGGTTGGATGGCTACACCTTC.

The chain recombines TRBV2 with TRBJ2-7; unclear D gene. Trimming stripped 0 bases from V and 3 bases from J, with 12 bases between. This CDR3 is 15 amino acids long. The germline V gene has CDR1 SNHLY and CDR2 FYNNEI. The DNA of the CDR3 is TGTGCCAGCAGTGAAGCCCTGGGGAACATCTACGAGCAGTACTTC. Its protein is CASSEALGNIYEQYF.

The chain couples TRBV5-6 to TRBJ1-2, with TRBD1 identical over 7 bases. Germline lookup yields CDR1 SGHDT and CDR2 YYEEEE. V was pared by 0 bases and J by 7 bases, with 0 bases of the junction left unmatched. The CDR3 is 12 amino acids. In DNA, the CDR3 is TGTGCCAGCAGCTTGGACAGGGGTGGCTACACCTTC. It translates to CASSLDRGGYTF.

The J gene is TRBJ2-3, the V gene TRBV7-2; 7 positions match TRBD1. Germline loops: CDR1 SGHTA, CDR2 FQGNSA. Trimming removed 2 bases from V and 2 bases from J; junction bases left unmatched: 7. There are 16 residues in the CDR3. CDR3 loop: CASSLSTGPYTDTQYF. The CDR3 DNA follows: TGTGCCAGCAGCTTATCGACAGGGCCATACACAGATACGCAGTATTTT.

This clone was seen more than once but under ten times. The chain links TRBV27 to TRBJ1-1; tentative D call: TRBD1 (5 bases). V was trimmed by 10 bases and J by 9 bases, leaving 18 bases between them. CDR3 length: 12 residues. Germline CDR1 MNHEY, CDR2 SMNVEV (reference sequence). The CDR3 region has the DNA TGTGCCACGCGGGACGGGATGAATAAAGCTTTCTTT. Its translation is CATRDGMNKAFF.

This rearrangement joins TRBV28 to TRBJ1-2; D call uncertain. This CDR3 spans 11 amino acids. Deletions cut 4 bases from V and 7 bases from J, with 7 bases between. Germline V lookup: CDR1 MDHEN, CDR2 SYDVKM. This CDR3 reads CASSWYGGYTF. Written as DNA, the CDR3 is TGTGCCAGCAGTTGGTACGGTGGCTACACCTTC.

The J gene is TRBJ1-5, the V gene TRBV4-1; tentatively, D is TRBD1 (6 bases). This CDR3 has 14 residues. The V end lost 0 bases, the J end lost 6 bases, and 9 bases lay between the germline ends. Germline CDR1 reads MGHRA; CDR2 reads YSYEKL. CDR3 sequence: CASSQDQGRQPQHF. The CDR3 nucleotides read TGCGCCAGCAGCCAAGATCAGGGGCGTCAGCCCCAGCATTTT.

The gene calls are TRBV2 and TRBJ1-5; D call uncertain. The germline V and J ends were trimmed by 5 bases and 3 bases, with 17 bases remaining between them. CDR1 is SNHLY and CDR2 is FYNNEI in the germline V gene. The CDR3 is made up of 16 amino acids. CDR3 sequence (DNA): TGTGCCAGCAGTCTGGCGGCGGGAGATTCCAATCAGCCCCAGCATTTT. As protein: CASSLAAGDSNQPQHF. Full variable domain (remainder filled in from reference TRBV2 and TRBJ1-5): EPEVTQTPSHQVTQMGQEVILRCVPISNHLYFYWYRQILGQKVEFLVSFYNNEISEKSEIFDDQFSVERPDGSNFTLKIRSTKLEDSAMYFCASSLAAGDSNQPQHFGDGTRLSIL.

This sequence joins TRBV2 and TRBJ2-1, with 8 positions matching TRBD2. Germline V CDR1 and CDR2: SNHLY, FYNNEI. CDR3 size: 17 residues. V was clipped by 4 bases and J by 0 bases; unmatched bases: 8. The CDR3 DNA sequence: TGTGCCAGCAGTGGTCGACGGCGGGGGGACTCCTACAATGAGCAGTTCTTC. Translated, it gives CASSGRRRGDSYNEQFF.

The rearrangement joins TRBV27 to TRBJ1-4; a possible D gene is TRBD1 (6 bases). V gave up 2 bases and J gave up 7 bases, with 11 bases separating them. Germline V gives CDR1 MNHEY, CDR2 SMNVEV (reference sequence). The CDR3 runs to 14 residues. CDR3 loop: CASSLRRGGEKLFF. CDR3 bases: TGTGCCAGCAGTTTACGGAGGGGGGGTGAAAAACTGTTTTTT.

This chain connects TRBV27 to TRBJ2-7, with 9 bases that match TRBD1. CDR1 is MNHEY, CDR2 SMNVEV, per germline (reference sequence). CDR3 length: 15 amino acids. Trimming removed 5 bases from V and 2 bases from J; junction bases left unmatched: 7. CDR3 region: CASSTPGTGPYEQYF. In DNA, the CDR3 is TGTGCCAGCAGTACACCCGGGACAGGGCCCTACGAGCAGTACTTC.

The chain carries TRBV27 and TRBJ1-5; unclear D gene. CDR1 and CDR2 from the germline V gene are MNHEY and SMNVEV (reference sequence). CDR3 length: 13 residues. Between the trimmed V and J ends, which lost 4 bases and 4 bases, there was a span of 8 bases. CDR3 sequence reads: CASSSRTNQPQHF. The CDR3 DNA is TGTGCCAGCAGTTCCAGGACTAATCAGCCCCAGCATTTT.